This T cell receptor (beta chain) was captured by sequencing in a study of Ad26.COV2.S vaccination and SARS-CoV-2 variants. Notes on the study in general: Quantification of TCR breadth and depth may have yielded underestimates of total T cell responses. Participants in the vaccine arm had higher spike-specific TCR breadth; placebo recipients had lower. After vaccination, substantial breadth of spike-specific CD8+ and CD4+ responses was reported.

The sample holds one count of this clone. Its antigen is undetermined. V dropped 5 bases and J dropped 3; count of bases not matched to a gene: 8. This CDR3 comprises 16 residues. Per germline, CDR1 MNHEY and CDR2 SMNVEV (reference sequence). Indicated treatment: 15 to 20 received Ad26.COV2.S at low or high dose, single or two shots; roughly five received placebo; per-sample allocation not given. At day 63 after the first vaccine or placebo injection, samples were drawn. The assay was immunoSEQ multiplex PCR, and TCRdb's table has in-frame clones only and misses some. The sample consists of approximately 480,000 clones, around nine tenths of them appearing once.

This sample comprised peripheral blood, obtained in a trial of Ad26.COV2.S vaccine versus placebo. The clonotype originates from a person between 18 and 59 years old who received the Ad26.COV2.S COVID-19 vaccine or a placebo. The chain joins TRBV27 to TRBJ1-5; 9 nucleotides align to TRBD1. The CDR3 DNA reads TGTGCCAGCAGTCCAGGACAGGGGCGAGACAATCAGCCCCAGCATTTT. The encoded protein is CASSPGQGRDNQPQHF.